Listed below are T cell receptor beta chains from one sample, sequenced in a study of cytomegalovirus exposure and HLA in healthy donors. Method: immunoSEQ multiplex PCR; TCRdb's copy keeps in-frame clones and lacks some. Of 150,000 to 190,000 clones in the sample, approximately 84% are singletons; the top ten hold roughly 2.3%. Sequencing was done on a sample of PBMCs. The receptor set was obtained from a young woman in good health and CMV-seronegative. Both conserved end residues are part of each CDR3. A D gene is named only where the DNA matches it firmly. Not every row has a clone size; where given, it reads once, few, many or a size class.

j_call: TRBJ1-2; cdr3_length: 10; v_call: TRBV20-1; clone_size: once; d_call: .; cdr3_nt: TGCAGTGCTAGAGTCCCGCCTAACACCTTC; cdr3_aa: CSARVPPNTF
j_call: TRBJ2-3; cdr3_length: 11; v_call: TRBV6-5; clone_size: .; d_call: .; cdr3_nt: TGTGCCAGCAGATCCCGGTATACGCAGTATTTT; cdr3_aa: CASRSRYTQYF
j_call: TRBJ2-3; cdr3_length: 13; v_call: TRBV7-7; clone_size: .; d_call: .; cdr3_nt: TGTGCCAGCAGCTTATTAGTGGCAGATACGCAGTATTTT; cdr3_aa: CASSLLVADTQYF
j_call: TRBJ2-7; cdr3_length: 15; v_call: TRBV5-4; clone_size: .; d_call: TRBD2; cdr3_nt: TGTGCCAGCAGCTTGTACGGCGGGGGGATGTACGAGCAGTACTTC; cdr3_aa: CASSLYGGGMYEQYF
j_call: TRBJ2-7; cdr3_length: 14; v_call: TRBV28; clone_size: .; d_call: TRBD1; cdr3_nt: TGTGCCAGCAGTTTATTCACAGGGGGCAGCGAGCAGTACTTC; cdr3_aa: CASSLFTGGSEQYF
j_call: TRBJ2-4; cdr3_length: 13; v_call: TRBV11-2; clone_size: .; d_call: .; cdr3_nt: TGTGCCAGCAGCCTCGGACAGAAAAACATTCAGTACTTC; cdr3_aa: CASSLGQKNIQYF
j_call: TRBJ2-2; cdr3_length: 24; v_call: TRBV1; clone_size: .; d_call: .; cdr3_nt: TGCACCAGCAGCCAAGTGGGCGGAGGCCCGCCACCGTTAAGTCATACCCCGAACACCGGGGAGCTGTTTTTT; cdr3_aa: CTSSQVGGGPPPLSHTPNTGELFF
j_call: TRBJ1-5; cdr3_length: 17; v_call: TRBV6-1; clone_size: .; d_call: TRBD1; cdr3_nt: TGTGCCAGCAGTGAACGGGAGCGCAGGGGGCGCGATCAGCCCCAGCATTTT; cdr3_aa: CASSERERRGRDQPQHF
j_call: TRBJ1-2; cdr3_length: 12; v_call: TRBV19; clone_size: few; d_call: .; cdr3_nt: TGTGCCAGTAAAGGAGGCCCCCCAGTCTACACCTTC; cdr3_aa: CASKGGPPVYTF
j_call: TRBJ2-3; cdr3_length: 15; v_call: TRBV12-5; clone_size: .; d_call: TRBD2; cdr3_nt: TGTGCTAGTGGTTGGGGTAGCGGGAACACAGATACGCAGTATTTT; cdr3_aa: CASGWGSGNTDTQYF